This is a list of T cell receptor beta chains from one sample in a study of blood T cell repertoires in COVID-19. Sequenced by immunoSEQ multiplex PCR; TCRdb stores in-frame clones only, minus some. The profile covers approximately 15,000 clones, with around 80% appearing a single time and around 26% taken by the ten largest. Material for sequencing was peripheral blood. The receptors shown here come from a woman in her 70s with active COVID-19. The CDR3 runs from the conserved cysteine through the conserved F or W. A D gene is named only where the DNA matches it firmly. Clone size, where shown, is once, few, many, or a class for clones that have expanded.

clone size: NA
V gene: TRBV18
J gene: TRBJ1-1
D gene: NA
CDR3 protein: CASSPGGPDTEAFF
CDR3 DNA: TGTGCCAGCTCGCCCGGGGGGCCGGACACTGAAGCTTTCTTT

clone size: NA
V gene: TRBV27
J gene: TRBJ2-7
D gene: NA
CDR3 protein: CASSPAVGEQYF
CDR3 DNA: TGTGCCAGCAGCCCTGCTGTCGGGGAGCAGTACTTC

clone size: NA
V gene: TRBV6-6
J gene: TRBJ2-1
D gene: TRBD2
CDR3 protein: CASSRTSGSLDNEQFF
CDR3 DNA: TGTGCCAGCAGTCGAACTAGCGGGAGTTTGGACAATGAGCAGTTCTTC

clone size: once
V gene: TRBV5-4
J gene: TRBJ2-2
D gene: NA
CDR3 protein: CASTTRQDPGELFF
CDR3 DNA: TGTGCCAGCACCACTAGACAGGATCCGGGGGAGCTGTTTTTT

clone size: NA
V gene: TRBV6-2/TRBV6-3
J gene: TRBJ2-1
D gene: NA
CDR3 protein: CASSYSRWEQFF
CDR3 DNA: TGTGCCAGCAGTTACTCACGGTGGGAGCAGTTCTTC

clone size: NA
V gene: TRBV20-1
J gene: TRBJ2-3
D gene: NA
CDR3 protein: CSASFTGPAGDTQYF
CDR3 DNA: TGCAGTGCTAGTTTCACGGGCCCCGCGGGGGATACGCAGTATTTT

clone size: NA
V gene: TRBV19
J gene: TRBJ2-7
D gene: NA
CDR3 protein: CARWRVYEQYF
CDR3 DNA: TGTGCCAGATGGAGGGTCTACGAGCAGTACTTC

clone size: NA
V gene: TRBV7-9
J gene: TRBJ2-1
D gene: NA
CDR3 protein: CASSMAWRDGEQFF
CDR3 DNA: TGTGCCAGCAGTATGGCCTGGCGGGATGGCGAGCAGTTCTTC

clone size: NA
V gene: TRBV3-1/TRBV3-2
J gene: TRBJ2-3
D gene: TRBD1
CDR3 protein: CASSPRGFPTDTQYF
CDR3 DNA: TGTGCCAGCAGTCCCAGGGGGTTTCCCACAGATACGCAGTATTTT

clone size: NA
V gene: TRBV29-1
J gene: TRBJ2-5
D gene: NA
CDR3 protein: CSVDSGGLAQYF
CDR3 DNA: TGCAGCGTTGATTCCGGGGGTCTGGCCCAGTACTTC

clone size: NA
V gene: TRBV29-1
J gene: TRBJ2-7
D gene: NA
CDR3 protein: CSVSGGSKYEQYF
CDR3 DNA: TGCAGCGTTTCAGGGGGGAGCAAGTACGAGCAGTACTTC

clone size: few
V gene: TRBV6-4
J gene: TRBJ2-2
D gene: NA
CDR3 protein: CASSDSTGGGELFF
CDR3 DNA: TGTGCCAGCAGTGACTCGACGGGTGGCGGGGAGCTGTTTTTT

clone size: NA
V gene: TRBV19
J gene: TRBJ1-1
D gene: NA
CDR3 protein: CASSIDHSTNTEAFF
CDR3 DNA: TGTGCCAGTAGTATAGATCATTCCACTAACACTGAAGCTTTCTTT

clone size: NA
V gene: TRBV5-4
J gene: TRBJ2-2
D gene: NA
CDR3 protein: CASSQSTGELFF
CDR3 DNA: TGTGCCAGCAGCCAGTCTACCGGGGAGCTGTTTTTT

clone size: once
V gene: TRBV6-5
J gene: TRBJ2-3
D gene: TRBD1
CDR3 protein: CASRDRGVSTDTQYF
CDR3 DNA: TGTGCCAGCAGAGACAGGGGAGTAAGCACAGATACGCAGTATTTT

clone size: once
V gene: TRBV28
J gene: TRBJ1-5
D gene: TRBD1
CDR3 protein: CASSLIRQGISNQPQHF
CDR3 DNA: TGTGCCAGCAGTTTAATCCGACAGGGGATTAGCAATCAGCCCCAGCATTTT

clone size: NA
V gene: TRBV28
J gene: TRBJ2-7
D gene: TRBD2
CDR3 protein: CASSPGGGRDEQYF
CDR3 DNA: TGTGCCAGCAGTCCGGGCGGCGGGAGGGACGAGCAGTACTTC

clone size: NA
V gene: TRBV6-1
J gene: TRBJ2-7
D gene: TRBD2
CDR3 protein: CASSEGTSASYEQYF
CDR3 DNA: TGTGCCAGCAGTGAAGGGACTAGTGCATCCTACGAGCAGTACTTC

clone size: NA
V gene: TRBV4-2
J gene: TRBJ2-4
D gene: NA
CDR3 protein: CASSLRLAKNIQYF
CDR3 DNA: TGTGCCAGCAGCCTGCGGTTAGCCAAAAACATTCAGTACTTC

clone size: NA
V gene: TRBV6-1
J gene: TRBJ1-2
D gene: NA
CDR3 protein: CASSEAGPRNYGYTF
CDR3 DNA: TGTGCCAGCAGTGAAGCTGGGCCAAGGAACTATGGCTACACCTTC

clone size: NA
V gene: TRBV24-1
J gene: TRBJ2-5
D gene: TRBD2
CDR3 protein: CATSDSGRVQETQYF
CDR3 DNA: TGTGCCACCAGTGATAGCGGGAGGGTCCAAGAGACCCAGTACTTC

clone size: NA
V gene: TRBV7-9
J gene: TRBJ2-5
D gene: TRBD1
CDR3 protein: CASSSRRTGQETQYF
CDR3 DNA: TGTGCCAGCAGCTCACGCCGGACAGGACAAGAGACCCAGTACTTC

clone size: NA
V gene: TRBV11-2
J gene: TRBJ2-1
D gene: TRBD1
CDR3 protein: CASSSRGGLLSYNEQFF
CDR3 DNA: TGTGCCAGCAGCTCCCGAGGGGGCCTACTTTCCTACAATGAGCAGTTCTTC

clone size: NA
V gene: TRBV19
J gene: TRBJ1-2
D gene: TRBD1
CDR3 protein: CASSIGGGQGAYGYTF
CDR3 DNA: TGTGCCAGTAGTATCGGGGGCGGACAGGGGGCCTATGGCTACACCTTC

clone size: few
V gene: TRBV2
J gene: TRBJ2-1
D gene: NA
CDR3 protein: CASRPEATYNEQFF
CDR3 DNA: TGTGCCAGCAGGCCCGAGGCCACCTACAATGAGCAGTTCTTC

clone size: once
V gene: TRBV3-1/TRBV3-2
J gene: TRBJ2-7
D gene: NA
CDR3 protein: CASSHRGGEQYF
CDR3 DNA: TGTGCCAGCAGCCATAGGGGTGGCGAGCAGTACTTC

clone size: few
V gene: TRBV9
J gene: TRBJ2-1
D gene: TRBD1
CDR3 protein: CASSPNLEGQGYYNEQFF
CDR3 DNA: TGTGCCAGCAGCCCCAATCTTGAGGGACAGGGGTACTACAATGAGCAGTTCTTC

clone size: NA
V gene: TRBV5-1
J gene: TRBJ2-1
D gene: NA
CDR3 protein: CASSLLTYSSYNEQFF
CDR3 DNA: TGCGCCAGCAGCTTGTTAACCTACAGCTCATACAATGAGCAGTTCTTC

clone size: NA
V gene: TRBV5-1
J gene: TRBJ1-1
D gene: TRBD1
CDR3 protein: CASSYSGTGSTEAFF
CDR3 DNA: TGCGCCAGCAGCTACTCCGGGACAGGGAGCACTGAAGCTTTCTTT

clone size: few
V gene: TRBV2
J gene: TRBJ2-4
D gene: NA
CDR3 protein: CASSDSGGLAKNIQYF
CDR3 DNA: TGTGCCAGCAGTGACAGCGGTGGACTAGCCAAAAACATTCAGTACTTC

clone size: NA
V gene: TRBV27
J gene: TRBJ2-3
D gene: TRBD1
CDR3 protein: CASSPIRDSVGTDTQYF
CDR3 DNA: TGTGCCAGCAGTCCGATACGGGACAGTGTAGGCACAGATACGCAGTATTTT

clone size: NA
V gene: TRBV19
J gene: TRBJ2-7
D gene: NA
CDR3 protein: CASSIGPTAYEQYF
CDR3 DNA: TGTGCCAGTAGTATAGGTCCTACCGCCTACGAGCAGTACTTC

clone size: NA
V gene: TRBV24-1
J gene: TRBJ2-4
D gene: NA
CDR3 protein: CATSDPGRGDIQYF
CDR3 DNA: TGTGCCACCAGTGACCCGGGGAGGGGGGACATTCAGTACTTC